This TCR beta chain originates from a study of prognosis after radiotherapy for stage I lung cancer (dated by TCRdb to the early 2020s). At the level of the whole study: Between early 2018 and January 2019, more than 15 stage I NSCLC patients were enrolled in Nanjing, China. Squamous cell carcinoma histology was identified in several patients, and adenocarcinoma histology was identified in eleven to twelve patients. Concurrent therapy was not administered to any patient alongside SBRT. Peripheral blood TCR beta repertoires were profiled in stage I NSCLC patients before and after stereotactic body radiotherapy, and the study then linked these repertoires to distant failure. More than twelve of the patients presented with newly diagnosed primary stage I lung tumors; roughly five had oligometastatic NSCLC following surgical resection of the primary tumor. All patients were considered medically inoperable, owing to comorbidities in more than ten and refusal of surgery in over 5. Image-guided IMRT or VMAT was used to deliver SBRT in 3 to 5 fractions at a biologically effective dose of at least 100 Gy. The cohort was made up of about a dozen men and a handful of women, with a median age of around 78 years and an age range of 53 to 84 years. After SBRT, distant metastases developed in about 20% of the 19 patients at a median of approximately 7 months, while the remaining 15 patients had no significant progression. For each of the approximately 19 patients, one blood sample was taken before SBRT and one after, so the study sequenced about 38 samples in total. General findings and caveats noted by the study authors: The study was limited by its small cohort and short follow-up, and the findings require independent validation. After SBRT, the count of unique TCR clones dropped from a median of approximately 10,000 beforehand to nearly 7,000 afterward (Wilcoxon paired P=0.011). TRBV and TRBJ usage frequencies reportedly varied with metastasis status, involving two V genes at baseline and nine V and two J genes after SBRT. No adjustment for multiple comparisons was applied to any of the reported P values. Whether the expanded TCR clones were tumor-specific was not determined. Post-SBRT Shannon entropy and its change from baseline were lower in patients who developed distant metastases; baseline Shannon entropy was not associated with metastases.

Trimming removed 4 bases from V and 3 bases from J, leaving 8 bases between the germline ends. From the germline V gene, CDR1 is SGHDT and CDR2 is YYEEEE. The CDR3 starts with the cysteine, ends with the phenylalanine, and has 13 residues. The entry retains the CDR3 DNA only, 39 bases that are in frame from base 1. All patients had node-negative disease on CT and PET/CT, and none had a history of other malignancies or had previously received chemotherapy or radiotherapy. Roughly 6 milliliters of peripheral venous blood were drawn into EDTA tubes at each of two time points. Ficoll-Paque Plus density-gradient centrifugation was used to isolate PBMCs. Right after collection, samples were kept at -80 degrees C until analysis. Worth noting for this clonotype: Its antigen target is currently unknown. One base away there is no much larger clone; base qualities are not given.

Two rounds of multiplex PCR on genomic DNA were used to amplify the TCR beta CDR3 region. In the first PCR round, primers specific to each TRBV and TRBJ gene were used, and the primer sequences were filed in Chinese patent CN105087789A. Universal primers were used in the second round of PCR. The Roche High Pure PCR Template Preparation Kit was used to extract genomic DNA from the frozen PBMCs. An Illumina HiSeq 3000 was used to sequence the libraries paired-end with 151 bp reads. From the authors' description of their analysis: CutAdapt was used to remove raw reads lacking the multiplex PCR primer sequences. Using PEAR, the high-quality paired reads were merged into contigs. By alignment to reference sequences, MiXCR assigned TRB V, D and J gene segments to each contig. To remove sequencing errors, CDR3 sequences were clustered according to base quality and sequence similarity. Shannon entropy, normalized by the natural log of the productive TCR sequence number, served as the measure of diversity. Clonality was computed as one minus the ratio of Shannon entropy to the natural log of the number of unique clonotypes. Using the Youden index from ROC curves, the researchers picked the repertoire-metric cut-offs for progression-free survival, and all analyses were carried out in R 3.5.3. TCRdb trimmed public reads at Q25 via fastp, called clones via MiXCR and kept in-frame beta chains. Rows are combined by CDR3 protein, so each entry shows the most common genes and DNA. Clone size and V and J calls follow TCRdb, not the original study. A total of 11,000 to 15,000 distinct CDR3 sequences appear in this sample, less than 45% of them only once. The top ten clonotypes cover 41% of the sample.

The chain is encoded by TRBV5-6 joined to TRBJ1-5; TRBD1 is a weak D gene call, 5 bases matching. The TCR originated in a donor aged 50 or older with non-small cell lung cancer. Sequencing used PBMCs, obtained before or after stereotactic body radiation therapy (not recorded which). For the CDR3, the sequence is CASSRGNNQPQHF. The DNA sequence follows: TGTGCCAGCAGCAGGGGAAACAATCAGCCCCAGCATTTT.